This entry features one TCR beta chain sequence. The PCR made use of 60 Vbeta and 13 Jbeta primers. Sequencing was performed with immunoSEQ multiplex PCR; in TCRdb, only in-frame clones are kept and a portion is missing. The sample has fewer than 250,000 clones; about 83% are singletons. These data originate in a study of cytomegalovirus exposure and HLA in healthy donors. The sequence derives from a man between 35 and 55 years old in good health and CMV-seropositive. Sequenced material: PBMCs.

The CDR3 DNA reads as TGTGCCAGCAGTTTCTTCCACGAGCAGTACTTC. Translation: CASSFFHEQYF. The chain uses TRBV28 and TRBJ2-7, with no clear D. The CDR3 runs 11 residues. In germline, CDR1 is MDHEN, CDR2 SYDVKM. V shed 3 bases and J shed 5 bases, with 5 bases lying between them. Filled out from reference TRBV28 and TRBJ2-7, the complete variable domain reads DVKVTQSSRYLVKRTGEKVFLECVQDMDHENMFWYRQDPGLGLRLIYFSYDVKMKEKGDIPEGYSVSREKKERFSLILESASTNQTSMYLCASSFFHEQYFGPGTRLTVT.